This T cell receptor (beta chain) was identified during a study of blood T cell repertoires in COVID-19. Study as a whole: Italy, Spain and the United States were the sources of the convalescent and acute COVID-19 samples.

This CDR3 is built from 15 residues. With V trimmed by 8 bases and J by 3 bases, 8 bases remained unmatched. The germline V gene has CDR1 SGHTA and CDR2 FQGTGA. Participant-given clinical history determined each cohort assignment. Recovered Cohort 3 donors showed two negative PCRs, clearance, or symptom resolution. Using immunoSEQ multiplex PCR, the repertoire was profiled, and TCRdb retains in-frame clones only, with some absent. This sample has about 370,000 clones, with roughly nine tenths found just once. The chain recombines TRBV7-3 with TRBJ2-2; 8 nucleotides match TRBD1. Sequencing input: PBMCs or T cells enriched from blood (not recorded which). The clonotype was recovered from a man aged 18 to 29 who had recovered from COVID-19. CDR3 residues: CASLSTGADTGELFF. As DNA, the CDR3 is TGTGCCAGCCTCTCGACAGGGGCGGACACCGGGGAGCTGTTTTTT.